This TCR beta chain was captured in a study of beta chain features in type 1 diabetes. Study in general: Patients shared similar age, gender and cell yields with healthy donors. Study results and caveats: Among all four CD4+ subsets, Type 1 diabetes patients had TCRB CDR3s that were moderately but significantly shorter.

Expressed TCRB transcripts were sequenced because the entire RNA isolate underwent reverse transcription. Clones were sequenced by immunoSEQ multiplex PCR, and TCRdb holds only the in-frame ones, with some missing. The sample holds around 150,000 clones, around 8.6% seen once. Each of the sorted populations had a purity greater than 95%. This CDR3 spans 12 amino acids. The germline V and J ends were trimmed by 11 bases and 3 bases, with 13 bases remaining between them. Germline V gene sequence: CDR1 MDHEN, CDR2 SYDVKM. There are many counts of this clone. What it recognizes is unknown. This clonotype originated in a woman under 30 with type 1 diabetes. The chain couples TRBV28 to TRBJ1-2, with a possible D match to TRBD1 (6 bases). The source material was central memory CD4+ T cells from blood. This chain's CDR3 is CAARGDDYGYTF. CDR3 DNA sequence: TGTGCCGCCAGGGGCGACGACTATGGCTACACCTTC.